These T cell receptor beta chains were read from a single sample in a study of T cells expressing NK-cell markers. TCRdb derives one entry per CDR3 protein from the 5' RACE reads, leaving out DNA. Its listing shows some 340,000 distinct CDR3 sequences. Specimen: blood T cells: a sorted CD56 or NKG2C T cell subset, CD4+ or CD8+ T cells, or bulk PBMC T cells (not recorded which). These receptors all come from a man aged 18-69 years in good health. Each CDR3 is given with its conserved first and last residue.

>TRBV28|TRBJ1-2
CASSDDIRVGGYTF
>TRBV6-1|TRBJ2-7
CASSDYLRDRGYEQYF
>TRBV6-2/TRBV6-3|TRBJ2-5
CAGSATGVKETQYF
>TRBV27|TRBJ1-1
CASSFGQYTEAFF
>TRBV3-1|TRBJ2-1
CASSPLAGHGQFF
>TRBV29-1|TRBJ1-2
CSSGGGSNYGYTF
>TRBV7-2|TRBJ2-3
CASRLRASGGDSTDTQYF
>TRBV6-1|TRBJ2-3
CASSTYRDTQYF
>TRBV6-5|TRBJ2-7
CASSFIRDGRHEQYF
>TRBV14|TRBJ2-3
CASSAWTISTDTQYF
>TRBV9|TRBJ1-2
CASSGQGGANYGYTF
>TRBV19|TRBJ1-2
CASSKGQGESNYYGYTF
>TRBV6-6|TRBJ2-1
CASSRGAYNEQFF
>TRBV20-1|TRBJ1-2
CSAYGPSNYGYTF
>TRBV6-5|TRBJ2-1
CASRQGYNEQFF
>TRBV7-2|TRBJ2-1
CASSSSWGNEQFF
>TRBV12-3/TRBV12-4|TRBJ2-3
CASSPRTSGTTDTQYF
>TRBV28|TRBJ1-3
CASSRSAGSGNTIYF
>TRBV7-6|TRBJ2-7
CASSRQASGIAFTYEQYF